The T cell receptor (beta chain) described here comes from a study of CD8 T cells in ankylosing spondylitis. Study observations and caveats: Disease-associated clones were CD8+ and fairly uncommon in peripheral blood. A TCR beta motif made of several highly homologous variants seemed typical of ankylosing spondylitis blood.

Molecular-barcoded quantitative 5'-RACE produced these TCR beta libraries. TCRdb independently ran MiXCR on the 5' RACE reads; one entry per CDR3 protein. Altogether roughly 700,000 distinct CDR3 sequences are present, roughly 19% being singletons, with the ten largest covering about 20%. The CDR3 loop spans 14 amino acids. Germline lookup yields CDR1 ENHRY and CDR2 SYGVKD. Trimming stripped 1 base from V and 5 bases from J, with 11 bases between. About this clonotype: Antigen: not known.

This TCR was sampled from a male donor with ankylosing spondylitis. V is TRBV10-3 and J is TRBJ1-1; the D gene is possibly TRBD1 (5 bases). Sequencing used blood, either unsorted or a sorted T cell fraction (not recorded which). CDR3 loop: CAISEWQGETEAFF. CDR3 DNA: TGTGCCATCAGTGAGTGGCAGGGTGAGACTGAAGCTTTCTTT.